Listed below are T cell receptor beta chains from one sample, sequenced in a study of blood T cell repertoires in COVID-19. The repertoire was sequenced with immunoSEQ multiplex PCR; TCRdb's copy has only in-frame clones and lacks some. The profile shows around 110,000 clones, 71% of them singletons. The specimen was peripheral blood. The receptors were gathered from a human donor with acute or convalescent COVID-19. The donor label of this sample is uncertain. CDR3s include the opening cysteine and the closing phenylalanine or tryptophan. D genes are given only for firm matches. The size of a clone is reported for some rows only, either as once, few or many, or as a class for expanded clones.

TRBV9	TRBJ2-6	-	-	CASSPHSSGANVLTF	TGTGCCAGCAGCCCGCACAGCTCTGGGGCCAACGTCCTGACTTTC
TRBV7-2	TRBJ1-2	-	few	CASSLNWGSYGYTF	TGTGCCAGCAGCTTAAATTGGGGCAGCTATGGCTACACCTTC
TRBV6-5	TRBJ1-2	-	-	CASAETEDYGYTF	TGTGCCAGCGCCGAGACAGAGGACTATGGCTACACCTTC
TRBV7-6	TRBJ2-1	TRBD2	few	CASSLGVSGGYNEQFF	TGTGCCAGCAGCTTAGGGGTTAGCGGGGGGTACAATGAGCAGTTCTTC
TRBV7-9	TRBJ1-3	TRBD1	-	CASSSWTGENTIYF	TGTGCCAGCAGCTCGTGGACAGGGGAGAACACCATATATTTT
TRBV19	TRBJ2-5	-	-	CASSIGTLGETQYF	TGTGCCAGTAGTATCGGGACACTCGGAGAGACCCAGTACTTC
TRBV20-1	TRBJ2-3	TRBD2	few	CSASRRGSTDTQYF	TGCAGTGCTAGTAGGCGGGGGAGCACAGATACGCAGTATTTT
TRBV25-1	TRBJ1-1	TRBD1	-	CASRDRGPNTEAFF	TGTGCCAGCAGGGACAGGGGGCCGAACACTGAAGCTTTCTTT
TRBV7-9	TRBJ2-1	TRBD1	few	CASSPIWTGQVDEQFF	TGTGCCAGCAGCCCGATATGGACAGGGCAGGTGGATGAGCAGTTCTTC
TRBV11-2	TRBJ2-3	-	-	CASSSRTDTQYF	TGTGCCAGCAGCTCCAGAACAGATACGCAGTATTTT
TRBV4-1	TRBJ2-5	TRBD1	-	CASSHYRQGSQTQYF	TGCGCCAGCAGCCATTACAGACAGGGCAGCCAGACCCAGTACTTC
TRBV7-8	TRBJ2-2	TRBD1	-	CASSLSTGGTGELFF	TGTGCCAGCAGCTTATCTACAGGGGGCACCGGGGAGCTGTTTTTT
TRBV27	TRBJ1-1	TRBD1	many	CASSLGQGSNTEAFF	TGTGCCAGCAGTTTGGGACAGGGATCGAACACTGAAGCTTTCTTT
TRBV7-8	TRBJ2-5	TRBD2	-	CASSFQGGTQGETQYF	TGTGCCAGCAGCTTCCAGGGAGGGACCCAAGGGGAGACCCAGTACTTC
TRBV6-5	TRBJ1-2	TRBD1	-	CASSATGDYGYTF	TGTGCCAGCAGCGCGACAGGGGACTATGGCTACACCTTC
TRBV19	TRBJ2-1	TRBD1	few	CASSHRGGEQFF	TGTGCCAGTAGTCACAGGGGCGGTGAGCAGTTCTTC
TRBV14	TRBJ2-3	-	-	CASSQDQAVGDTQYF	TGTGCCAGCAGCCAAGACCAAGCGGTGGGAGATACGCAGTATTTT
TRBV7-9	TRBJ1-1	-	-	CASSDPAGIYPEAFF	TGTGCCAGCAGCGACCCCGCAGGGATTTATCCTGAAGCTTTCTTT
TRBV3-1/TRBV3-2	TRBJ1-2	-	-	CASGRQGGGYTF	TGTGCCAGCGGCAGGCAGGGAGGAGGCTACACCTTC
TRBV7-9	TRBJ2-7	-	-	CASSLGGDNSYEQYF	TGTGCCAGCAGCTTAGGAGGGGACAACTCCTACGAGCAGTACTTC
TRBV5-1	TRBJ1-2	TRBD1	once	CASSKRQGVYGYTF	TGCGCCAGCAGCAAGAGACAGGGGGTTTATGGCTACACCTTC
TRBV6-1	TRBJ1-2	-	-	CASSEGQFYGYTF	TGTGCCAGCAGTGAAGGACAGTTCTATGGCTACACCTTC
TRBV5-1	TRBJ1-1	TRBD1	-	CASSISTGGDTEAFF	TGCGCCAGCAGCATATCGACAGGGGGGGACACTGAAGCTTTCTTT
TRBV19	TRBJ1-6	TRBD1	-	CASSTGGRNSPLHF	TGTGCCAGTAGTACAGGGGGCAGGAATTCACCCCTCCACTTT
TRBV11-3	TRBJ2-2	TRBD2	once	CASSLAPSRGGSGGELFF	TGTGCCAGCAGCTTAGCCCCCTCGCGGGGGGGATCAGGCGGGGAGCTGTTTTTT
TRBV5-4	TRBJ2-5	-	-	CASSFKPLEGTQYF	TGTGCCAGCAGCTTTAAGCCTCTCGAGGGGACCCAGTACTTC
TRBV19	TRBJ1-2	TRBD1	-	CASRDRLYGYTF	TGTGCCAGTAGGGACAGGCTCTATGGCTACACCTTC
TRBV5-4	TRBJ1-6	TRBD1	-	CASSRGQGFNSPLHF	TGTGCCAGCAGCCGGGGACAGGGGTTTAATTCACCCCTCCACTTT
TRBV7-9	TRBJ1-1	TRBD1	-	CASSNPGQGTDTEAFF	TGTGCCAGCAGCAATCCGGGACAGGGGACGGACACTGAAGCTTTCTTT